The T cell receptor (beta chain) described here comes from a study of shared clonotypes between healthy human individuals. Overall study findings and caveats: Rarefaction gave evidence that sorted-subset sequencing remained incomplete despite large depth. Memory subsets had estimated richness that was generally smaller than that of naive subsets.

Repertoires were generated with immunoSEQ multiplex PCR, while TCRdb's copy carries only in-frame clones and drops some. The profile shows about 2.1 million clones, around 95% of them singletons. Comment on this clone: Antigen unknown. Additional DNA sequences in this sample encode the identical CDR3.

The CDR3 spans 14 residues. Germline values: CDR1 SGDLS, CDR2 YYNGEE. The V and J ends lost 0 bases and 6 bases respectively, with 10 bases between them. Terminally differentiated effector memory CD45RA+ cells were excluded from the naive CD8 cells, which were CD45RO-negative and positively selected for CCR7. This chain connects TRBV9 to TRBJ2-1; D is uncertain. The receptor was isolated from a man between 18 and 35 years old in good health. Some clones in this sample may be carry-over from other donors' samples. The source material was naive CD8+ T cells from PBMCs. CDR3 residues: CASSVGPSSNEQFF. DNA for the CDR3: TGTGCCAGCAGCGTAGGACCCTCTAGCAATGAGCAGTTCTTC.